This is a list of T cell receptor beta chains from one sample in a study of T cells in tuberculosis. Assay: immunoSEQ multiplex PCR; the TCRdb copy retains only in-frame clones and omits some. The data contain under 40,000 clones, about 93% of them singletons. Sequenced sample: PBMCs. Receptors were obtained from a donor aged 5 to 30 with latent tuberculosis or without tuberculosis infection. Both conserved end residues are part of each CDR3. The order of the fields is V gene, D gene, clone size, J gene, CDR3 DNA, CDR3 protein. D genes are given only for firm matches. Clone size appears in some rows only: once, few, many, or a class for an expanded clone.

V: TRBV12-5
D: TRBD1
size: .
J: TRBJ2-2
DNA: TGTGCTAGTGGCCCCCAGACAGGGGCGGCGAACACCGGGGAGCTGTTTTTT
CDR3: CASGPQTGAANTGELFF

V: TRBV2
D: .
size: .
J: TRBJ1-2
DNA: TGTGCCAGCAGTGAATCGCGAGTGACAGGTGGCAATGGCTACACCTTC
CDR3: CASSESRVTGGNGYTF

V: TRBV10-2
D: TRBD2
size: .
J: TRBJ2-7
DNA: TGCGCCAGCATCGGGGGGACGCTATCTTTCTACGAGCAGTACTTC
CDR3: CASIGGTLSFYEQYF

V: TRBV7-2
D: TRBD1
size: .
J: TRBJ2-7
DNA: TGTGCCAGCAGCTACAAATCCGGGACAGTCCCATACGAGCAGTACTTC
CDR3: CASSYKSGTVPYEQYF

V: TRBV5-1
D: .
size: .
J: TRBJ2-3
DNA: TGCGCCAGCAGCTTGTCTGGGGGGTCGTACACAGATACGCAGTATTTT
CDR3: CASSLSGGSYTDTQYF

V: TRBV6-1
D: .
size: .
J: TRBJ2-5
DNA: TGTGCCAGCAGTGTACTCTCAGAGACCCAGTACTTC
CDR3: CASSVLSETQYF

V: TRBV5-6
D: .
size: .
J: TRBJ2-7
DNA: TGTGCCAGCAGCTCTTCCTACGAGCAGTACTTC
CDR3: CASSSSYEQYF

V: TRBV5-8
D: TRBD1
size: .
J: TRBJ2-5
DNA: TGTGCCAGCAGCTTGGGGACAGGGAATTTAGAGACCCAGTACTTC
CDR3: CASSLGTGNLETQYF

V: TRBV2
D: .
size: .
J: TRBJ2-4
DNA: TGTGCCAGCAGTGCTAGCCGGGGGAACATTCAGTACTTC
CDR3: CASSASRGNIQYF

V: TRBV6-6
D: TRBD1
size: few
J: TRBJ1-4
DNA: TGTGCCAGCAGGGGACAGGGAGTTGAAAAACTGTTTTTT
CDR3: CASRGQGVEKLFF

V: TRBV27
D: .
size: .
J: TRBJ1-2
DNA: TGTGCCAGCAGTTTTTTGGGGGGTCGAGACGGCTACACCTTC
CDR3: CASSFLGGRDGYTF

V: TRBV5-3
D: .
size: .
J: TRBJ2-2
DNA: TGTGCCAGAAGCCCTCAGGGTATCAGGGAGCTGTTTTTT
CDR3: CARSPQGIRELFF

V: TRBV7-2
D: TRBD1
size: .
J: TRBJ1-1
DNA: TGTGCCAGCAGCTTTAGGGGGCAAACTGAAGCTTTCTTT
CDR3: CASSFRGQTEAFF

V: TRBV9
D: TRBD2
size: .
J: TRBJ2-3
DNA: TGTGCCAGCAGCATCGGGACTAGCGGGGGGATAGATACGCAGTATTTT
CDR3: CASSIGTSGGIDTQYF

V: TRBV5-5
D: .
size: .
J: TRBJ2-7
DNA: TGTGCCAGCAGTTGGGGTTTTAAGGGGTCCGAGCAGTACTTC
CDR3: CASSWGFKGSEQYF

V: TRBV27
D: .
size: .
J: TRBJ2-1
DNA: TGTGCCAGCAGTTTCTTACCAGAAGTCAGTGAGCAGTTCTTC
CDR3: CASSFLPEVSEQFF

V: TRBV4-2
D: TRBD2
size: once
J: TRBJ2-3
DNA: TGTGCCAGCAGCCAAGTTTCTCAAGGCGGGGGGAGCACAGATACGCAGTATTTT
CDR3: CASSQVSQGGGSTDTQYF

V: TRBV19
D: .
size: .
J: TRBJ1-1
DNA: TGTGCCAGTTCAGGGTATTGGGGGAACACTGAAGCTTTCTTT
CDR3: CASSGYWGNTEAFF

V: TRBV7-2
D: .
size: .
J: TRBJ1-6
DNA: TGTGCCAGCAGCTCTAGCGGGGGGCTATCACCCCTCCACTTT
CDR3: CASSSSGGLSPLHF

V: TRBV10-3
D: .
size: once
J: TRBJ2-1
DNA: TGTGCCATCAGTGTTCATCACACGTCCCGGGTCCTCAATGAGCAGTTCTTC
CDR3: CAISVHHTSRVLNEQFF

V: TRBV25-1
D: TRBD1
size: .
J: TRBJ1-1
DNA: TGTGCCAGCAGCCTCAGGGGGACGAACACTGAAGCTTTCTTT
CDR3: CASSLRGTNTEAFF

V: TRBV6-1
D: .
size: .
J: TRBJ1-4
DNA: TGTGCCAGCAGTGGGGGAGGGGACGAAAAACTGTTTTTT
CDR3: CASSGGGDEKLFF

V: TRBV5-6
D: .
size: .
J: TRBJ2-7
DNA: TGTGCCAGCAGCACCCCTCGGGGATACGAGCAGTACTTC
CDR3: CASSTPRGYEQYF

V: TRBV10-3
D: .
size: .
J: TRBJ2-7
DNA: TGTGCCATCAGGGAGGGGACTCCTCCCGAGCAGTACTTC
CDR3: CAIREGTPPEQYF

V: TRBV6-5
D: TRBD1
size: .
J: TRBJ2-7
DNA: TGTGCCAGCAGGGACAGGGTTTCCTACGAGCAGTACTTC
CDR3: CASRDRVSYEQYF

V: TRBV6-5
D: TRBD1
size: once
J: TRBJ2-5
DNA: TGTGCCAGCAGTCCCAGGACAGGGTCATTGGAGACCCAGTACTTC
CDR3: CASSPRTGSLETQYF

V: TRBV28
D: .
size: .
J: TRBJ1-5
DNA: TGTGCCAGCAGTTTAAAGTCCTTCGACACCCACCCTCAGCCCCAGCATTTT
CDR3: CASSLKSFDTHPQPQHF

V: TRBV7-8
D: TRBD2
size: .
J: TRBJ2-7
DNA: TGTGCCAGCAGCTTAGTAGAGCCTAGCGGGCGCTACGAGCAGTACTTC
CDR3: CASSLVEPSGRYEQYF

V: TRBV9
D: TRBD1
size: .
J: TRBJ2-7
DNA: TGTGCCAGCAGCTCCCCGGGACAGGGCTCCTACGAGCAGTACTTC
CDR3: CASSSPGQGSYEQYF